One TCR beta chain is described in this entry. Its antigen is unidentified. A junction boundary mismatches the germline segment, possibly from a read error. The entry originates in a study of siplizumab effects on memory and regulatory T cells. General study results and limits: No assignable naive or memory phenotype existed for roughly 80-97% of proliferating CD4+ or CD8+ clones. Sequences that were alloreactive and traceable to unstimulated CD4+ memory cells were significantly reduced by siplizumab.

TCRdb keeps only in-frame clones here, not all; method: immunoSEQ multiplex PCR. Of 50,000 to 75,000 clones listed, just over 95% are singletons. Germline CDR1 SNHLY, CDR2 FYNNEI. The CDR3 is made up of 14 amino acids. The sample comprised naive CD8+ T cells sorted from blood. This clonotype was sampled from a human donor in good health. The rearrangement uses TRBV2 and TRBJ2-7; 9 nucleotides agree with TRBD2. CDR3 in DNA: TGCGCCAGCAGCCAAGGGGCTAGCGGGGACGAGCAGTACTTC. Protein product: CASSQGASGDEQYF. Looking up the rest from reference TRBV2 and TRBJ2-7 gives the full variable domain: EPEVTQTPSHQVTQMGQEVILRCVPISNHLYFYWYRQILGQKVEFLVSFYNNEISEKSEIFDDQFSVERPDGSNFTLKIRSTKLEDSAMYFCASSQGASGDEQYFGPGTRLTVT.